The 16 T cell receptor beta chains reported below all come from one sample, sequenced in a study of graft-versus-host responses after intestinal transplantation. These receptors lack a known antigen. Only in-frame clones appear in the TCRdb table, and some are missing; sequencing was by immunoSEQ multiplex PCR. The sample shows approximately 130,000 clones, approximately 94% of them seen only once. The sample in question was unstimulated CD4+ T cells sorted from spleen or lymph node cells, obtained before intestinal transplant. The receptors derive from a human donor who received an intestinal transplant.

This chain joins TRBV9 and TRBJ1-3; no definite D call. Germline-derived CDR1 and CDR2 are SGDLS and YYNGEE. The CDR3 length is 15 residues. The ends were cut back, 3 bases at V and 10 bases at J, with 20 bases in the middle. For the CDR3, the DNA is TGTGCCAGCAGCGAGAGGCCAAGAAGGGATGAAACCATATATTTT. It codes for CASSERPRRDETIYF.

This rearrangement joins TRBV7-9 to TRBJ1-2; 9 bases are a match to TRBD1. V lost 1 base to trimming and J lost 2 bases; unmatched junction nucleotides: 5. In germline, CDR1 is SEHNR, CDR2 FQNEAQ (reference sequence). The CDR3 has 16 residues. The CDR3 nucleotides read TGTGCCAGCAGCTTAGAGCGGGGACAGGGAAACTATGGCTACACCTTC. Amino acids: CASSLERGQGNYGYTF.

DNA of the CDR3: TGCGCCAGCAGCTACGGACAGGGTAACTATGGCTACACCTTC. As protein: CASSYGQGNYGYTF. The V gene is TRBV5-1, the J gene TRBJ1-2; 8 bases are shared with TRBD1. The CDR3 covers 14 residues. The junction had 2 bases not matched to a gene; V was cut back by 3 bases and J by 1 base. Per the germline V gene, CDR1 is SGHRS and CDR2 is YFSETQ.

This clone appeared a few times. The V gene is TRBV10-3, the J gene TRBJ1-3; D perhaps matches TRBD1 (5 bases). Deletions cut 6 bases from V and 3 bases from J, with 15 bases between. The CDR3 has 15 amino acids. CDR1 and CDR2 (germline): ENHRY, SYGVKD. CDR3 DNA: TGTGCCATCAGGGAAGCACGGGGCGGTGGAAACACCATATATTTT. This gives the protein CAIREARGGGNTIYF.

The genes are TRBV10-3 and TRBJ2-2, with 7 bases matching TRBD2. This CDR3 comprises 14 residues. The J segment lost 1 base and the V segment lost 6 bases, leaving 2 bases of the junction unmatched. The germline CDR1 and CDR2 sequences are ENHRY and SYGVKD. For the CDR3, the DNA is TGTGCCATCAGGGAGCGGGAGAACACCGGGGAGCTGTTTTTT. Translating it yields CAIRERENTGELFF.

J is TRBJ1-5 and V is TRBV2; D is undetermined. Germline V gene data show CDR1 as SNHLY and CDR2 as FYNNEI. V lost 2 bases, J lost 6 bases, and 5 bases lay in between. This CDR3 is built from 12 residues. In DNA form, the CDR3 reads TGTGCCAGCAGTGAACAGGTTCAGCCCCAGCATTTT. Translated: CASSEQVQPQHF.

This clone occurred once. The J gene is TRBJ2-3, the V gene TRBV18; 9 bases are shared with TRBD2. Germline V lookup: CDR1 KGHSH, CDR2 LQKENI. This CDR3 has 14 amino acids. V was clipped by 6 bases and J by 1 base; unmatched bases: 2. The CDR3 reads CASSRTSGTDTQYF. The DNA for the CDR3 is TGTGCCAGCTCGAGGACTAGCGGCACAGATACGCAGTATTTT.

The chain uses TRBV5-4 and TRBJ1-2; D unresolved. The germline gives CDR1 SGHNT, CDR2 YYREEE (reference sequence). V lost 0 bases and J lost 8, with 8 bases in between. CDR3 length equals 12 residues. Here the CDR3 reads CASSLAGDGYTF. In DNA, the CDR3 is TGTGCCAGCAGCTTGGCCGGAGACGGCTACACCTTC.

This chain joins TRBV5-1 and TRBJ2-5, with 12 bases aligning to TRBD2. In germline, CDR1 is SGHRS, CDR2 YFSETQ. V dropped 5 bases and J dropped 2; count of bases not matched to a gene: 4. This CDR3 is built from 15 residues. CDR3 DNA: TGCGCCAGCAGACCCCTAGCGGGGGGGCAAGAGACCCAGTACTTC. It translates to CASRPLAGGQETQYF.

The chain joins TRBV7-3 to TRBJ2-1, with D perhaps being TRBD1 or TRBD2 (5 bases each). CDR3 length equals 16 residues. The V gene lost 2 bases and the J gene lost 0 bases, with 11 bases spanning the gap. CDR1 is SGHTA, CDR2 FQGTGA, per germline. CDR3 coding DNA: TGTGCCAGCAGCTTAGTTGGGGGAAGCTCCTACAATGAGCAGTTCTTC. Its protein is CASSLVGGSSYNEQFF.

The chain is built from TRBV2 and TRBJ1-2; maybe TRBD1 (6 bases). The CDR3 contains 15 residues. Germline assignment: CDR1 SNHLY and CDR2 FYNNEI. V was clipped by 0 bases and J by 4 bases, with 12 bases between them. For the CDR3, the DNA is TGTGCCAGCAGTGAAGCGGGGGGGGCGGGCTATGGCTACACCTTC. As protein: CASSEAGGAGYGYTF.

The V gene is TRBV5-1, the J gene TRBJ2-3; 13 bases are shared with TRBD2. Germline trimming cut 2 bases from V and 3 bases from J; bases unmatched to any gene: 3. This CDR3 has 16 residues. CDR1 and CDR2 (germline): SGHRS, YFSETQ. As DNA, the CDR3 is TGCGCCAGCAGCTTTAGGACTAGCGGGGGTACAGATACGCAGTATTTT. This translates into CASSFRTSGGTDTQYF. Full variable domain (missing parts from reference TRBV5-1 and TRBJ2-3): KAGVTQTPRYLIKTRGQQVTLSCSPISGHRSVSWYQQTPGQGLQFLFEYFSETQRNKGNFPGRFSGRQFSNSRSEMNVSTLELGDSALYLCASSFRTSGGTDTQYFGPGTRLTVL.

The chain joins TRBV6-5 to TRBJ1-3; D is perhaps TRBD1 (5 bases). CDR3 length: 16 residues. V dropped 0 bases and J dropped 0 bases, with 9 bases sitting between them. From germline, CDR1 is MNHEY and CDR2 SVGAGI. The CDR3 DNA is TGTGCCAGCAGTTACTCATTAAGGGGCTCTGGAAACACCATATATTTT. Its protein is CASSYSLRGSGNTIYF.

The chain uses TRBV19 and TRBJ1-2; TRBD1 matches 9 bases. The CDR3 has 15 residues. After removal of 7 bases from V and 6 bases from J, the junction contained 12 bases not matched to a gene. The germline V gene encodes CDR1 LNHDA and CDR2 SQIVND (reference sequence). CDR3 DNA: TGTGCCAGTATGCCGGACAGGGGCTTTGGCAATGGCTACACCTTC. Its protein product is CASMPDRGFGNGYTF.

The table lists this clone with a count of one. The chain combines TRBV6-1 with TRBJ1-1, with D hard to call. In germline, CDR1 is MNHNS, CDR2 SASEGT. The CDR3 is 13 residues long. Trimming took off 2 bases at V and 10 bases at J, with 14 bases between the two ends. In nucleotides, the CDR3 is TGTGCCAGCAGTGAATCCTTTTCTGATGGAGCTTTCTTT. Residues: CASSESFSDGAFF.

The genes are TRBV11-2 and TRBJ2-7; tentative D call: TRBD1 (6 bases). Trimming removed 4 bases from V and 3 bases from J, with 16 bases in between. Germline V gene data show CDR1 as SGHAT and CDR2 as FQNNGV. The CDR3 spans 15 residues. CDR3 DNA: TGTGCCAGCAGCTCCTATACAGGGAAGAGCTACGAGCAGTACTTC. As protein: CASSSYTGKSYEQYF.